Listed here is a single T cell receptor beta chain. Its matching antigen is unknown. These data are taken from a study of response to subunit inactivated influenza vaccine. Notes on the study in general: Every seasonal influenza vaccination brings in few new T cells, the authors suggested.

This CDR3 has 13 amino acids. V shed 7 bases, J shed 7 bases, and the junction held 6 bases outside the gene matches. CDR1 and CDR2 from the germline V gene are ENHRY and SYGVKD. TCRdb re-derived calls from the RT-PCR reads in MiXCR, one entry per CDR3 protein. The table has roughly 710,000 distinct CDR3 sequences, around 15% seen once; the top ten hold about 7.6%. This chain connects TRBV10-3 to TRBJ2-2; TRBD1 aligns across 7 bases. The source is a man aged 45 to 65 who received an inactivated influenza vaccine. The sequenced sample was PBMCs from blood, obtained approximately 15 days before vaccination. The CDR3 bases are TGTGCCATCATGGCAGGGGGTCACGGGGAGCTGTTTTTT. Its protein product is CAIMAGGHGELFF.